The 27 T cell receptor beta chains below come from one sample, sequenced in a study of cytomegalovirus exposure and HLA in healthy donors. Primers included in the PCR were 60 Vbeta and 13 Jbeta primers. The assay was immunoSEQ multiplex PCR, and TCRdb's table has in-frame clones only and misses some. The sample has some 120,000 clones; about 80% are singletons. Sequenced sample: PBMCs. The source of these receptors is a woman aged 50 to 60 in good health and CMV-seropositive.

The V call is TRBV4-1, the J call TRBJ1-1; 7 bases are a match to TRBD1. Germline values: CDR1 MGHRA, CDR2 YSYEKL. There are 15 residues in the CDR3. After removal of 3 bases from V and 3 bases from J, the junction contained 7 bases not matched to a gene. This CDR3 reads CASSHPGQAYTEAFF. Written as DNA, the CDR3 is TGCGCCAGCAGCCACCCCGGACAGGCCTACACTGAAGCTTTCTTT.

The chain carries TRBV19 and TRBJ1-2; D remains unclear. V was clipped by 3 bases and J by 2 bases, with 7 bases between them. The V gene's germline CDR1 is LNHDA and CDR2 SQIVND (reference sequence). The CDR3 length is 13 residues. CDR3 protein: CASSMTQNYGYTF. CDR3 in DNA: TGTGCCAGTAGTATGACACAAAACTATGGCTACACCTTC.

This clone showed up just a few times. The chain carries TRBV21-1 and TRBJ2-7; the table's D call, TRBD1, has no DNA check behind it. TRBV21-1 is classified as a pseudogene. This CDR3 region has 14 residues. CDR3 loop: CASSNGPGMGEQYF. The CDR3 DNA is TGTGCCAGCAGCAATGGTCCAGGGATGGGCGAGCAGTACTTC.

The V and J genes are TRBV5-4 and TRBJ2-5; weak D call: TRBD1 (5 bases). The CDR3 has 15 residues. Germline CDR1 and CDR2: SGHNT and YYREEE (reference sequence). V was cut by 0 bases and J by 3 bases, with 12 bases left in between. Here the CDR3 reads CASSLGAGKEETQYF. The CDR3 nucleotides read TGTGCCAGCAGCTTGGGTGCAGGGAAGGAAGAGACCCAGTACTTC.

This chain uses TRBV6-6 with TRBJ1-1, with TRBD1 identical over 9 bases. Germline lookup yields CDR1 MNHNY and CDR2 SVGAGI (reference sequence). The CDR3 consists of 14 residues. V lost 5 bases, J lost 3 bases, and 4 bases stayed unmatched. The CDR3 here is CASSGRQGDTEAFF. The CDR3 DNA is TGTGCCAGCAGTGGGAGACAGGGGGACACTGAAGCTTTCTTT.

The chain recombines TRBV4-1 with TRBJ2-3; D unresolved. The CDR3 consists of 14 residues. V was pared by 0 bases and J by 2 bases, with 6 bases between. CDR1 and CDR2 (germline): MGHRA, YSYEKL. The CDR3 reads CASSQELDTDTQYF. In nucleotides, the CDR3 is TGCGCCAGCAGCCAAGAGCTAGACACAGATACGCAGTATTTT.

The gene calls are TRBV5-8 and TRBJ1-1; D might be TRBD1 (5 bases). V was clipped by 4 bases and J by 6 bases, with 16 bases between them. Germline loops: CDR1 SGHTS, CDR2 YDEGEE. The CDR3 is 14 amino acids. The CDR3 loop is CASSLGTLNAEAFF. CDR3 nucleotides: TGTGCCAGCAGCCTGGGGACTCTTAACGCTGAAGCTTTCTTT.

The chain links TRBV5-5 to TRBJ2-7, with 14 bases aligning to TRBD2. The V and J ends lost 3 bases and 3 bases, in that order; junction bases with no gene match: 2. CDR3 size: 15 residues. In germline, CDR1 is SGHKS, CDR2 YYEKEE (reference sequence). CDR3 region: CASSWGTSGSYEQYF. The DNA of the CDR3 is TGTGCCAGCAGCTGGGGGACTAGCGGGAGCTACGAGCAGTACTTC.

This clone was recorded only once. This rearrangement joins TRBV4-1 to TRBJ2-7; weak D call: TRBD2 (6 bases). Germline loops: CDR1 MGHRA, CDR2 YSYEKL. V lost 3 bases and J lost 7, with 10 bases in between. The CDR3 totals 12 residues. In DNA, the CDR3 is TGCGCCAGCAGCCATTCCCGGGGGGAGCAGTACTTC. This gives the protein CASSHSRGEQYF.

The chain is built from TRBV30 and TRBJ1-2; D is unclear. V dropped 2 bases and J dropped 7 bases, with 11 bases sitting between them. This CDR3 has 12 amino acids. CDR1 GTSNPN and CDR2 SVGIG come from the germline V gene (reference sequence). CDR3 sequence reads: CAWSRGLAGYTF. The CDR3 DNA reads TGTGCCTGGAGTCGAGGGCTTGCTGGCTACACCTTC.

This clone is a singleton in its sample. This chain links TRBV7-9 with TRBJ2-2; the match to TRBD2 covers 14 bases. The CDR3 runs 15 residues. V shed 4 bases and J 8 bases; nucleotides not matched to a gene: 3. Germline CDR1 is SEHNR and CDR2 is FQNEAQ (reference sequence). The CDR3 loop is CASSWTSGRSGELFF. For the CDR3, the DNA is TGTGCCAGCAGCTGGACTAGCGGGAGGTCGGGGGAGCTGTTTTTT.

The rearrangement uses TRBV30 and TRBJ2-1; 10 bases match TRBD2. J was trimmed by 7 bases and V by 2 bases; bases with no gene match: 8. The CDR3 contains 15 residues. Germline values: CDR1 GTSNPN, CDR2 SVGIG (reference sequence). For the CDR3, the DNA is TGTGCCTGGAGTCCCGGGGTAGCGGGGGGTAATGAGCAGTTCTTC. Translating it yields CAWSPGVAGGNEQFF.

This clone was recorded only once. The J gene is TRBJ2-2, the V gene TRBV6-5; a possible D gene is TRBD1 (6 bases). Germline V gene data show CDR1 as MNHEY and CDR2 as SVGAGI. This CDR3 comprises 13 residues. The germline V and J ends were trimmed by 6 bases and 6 bases, with 11 bases remaining between them. The CDR3 sequence: CASRSTGPGELFF. The CDR3 DNA follows: TGTGCCAGCAGATCGACAGGTCCCGGGGAGCTGTTTTTT.

The CDR3 sequence: CASSRDRLYEQYF. Here the CDR3 DNA reads TGTGCCAGCAGCCGGGACAGACTCTACGAGCAGTACTTC. The chain employs TRBV7-9 and TRBJ2-7; 7 bases fit TRBD1. Germline V lookup: CDR1 SEHNR, CDR2 FQNEAQ (reference sequence). V shed 5 bases and J 3 bases; nucleotides not matched to a gene: 4. The CDR3 extends over 13 amino acids.

The genes are TRBV15 and TRBJ2-7; D gene uncertain. Trimming removed 1 base at V and 2 bases at J, with 9 bases between. Germline CDR1 is LNHNV and CDR2 is YYDKDF (reference sequence). This CDR3 is built from 14 residues. The CDR3 loop reads CATSRGAGAYEQYF. DNA of the CDR3: TGTGCCACCAGCAGAGGGGCAGGCGCCTACGAGCAGTACTTC. Full variable domain (missing parts from reference TRBV15 and TRBJ2-7): DAMVIQNPRYQVTQFGKPVTLSCSQTLNHNVMYWYQQKSSQAPKLLFHYYDKDFNNEADTPDNFQSRRPNTSFCFLDIRSPGLGDTAMYLCATSRGAGAYEQYFGPGTRLTVT.

This clone was seen more than once but under ten times. The chain couples TRBV25-1 to TRBJ2-1; D unresolved. This CDR3 is built from 14 residues. The V end lost 6 bases, the J end lost 4 bases, and 13 bases lay between the germline ends. In germline, CDR1 is MGHDK, CDR2 SYGVNS. The chain's CDR3 is CASSPPPEYNEQFF. In DNA, the CDR3 is TGTGCCAGCAGCCCTCCGCCCGAGTACAATGAGCAGTTCTTC.

V and J are TRBV28 and TRBJ1-5; TRBD1 aligns across 8 bases. Per the germline V gene, CDR1 is MDHEN and CDR2 is SYDVKM. The V and J ends lost 6 bases and 4 bases, in that order; junction bases with no gene match: 8. The CDR3 consists of 15 residues. CDR3 protein: CASRGQGAGNQPQHF. The CDR3 bases are TGTGCCAGCAGGGGCCAGGGGGCGGGAAATCAGCCCCAGCATTTT. The full variable domain, its missing parts supplied by reference TRBV28 and TRBJ1-5, is DVKVTQSSRYLVKRTGEKVFLECVQDMDHENMFWYRQDPGLGLRLIYFSYDVKMKEKGDIPEGYSVSREKKERFSLILESASTNQTSMYLCASRGQGAGNQPQHFGDGTRLSIL.

The chain recombines TRBV7-9 with TRBJ2-2; 9 positions agree with TRBD1. The germline gives CDR1 SEHNR, CDR2 FQNEAQ (reference sequence). Losses at the gene ends were 5 bases for V and 6 bases for J; bases not matched to a gene: 7. The CDR3 is 15 residues long. The CDR3 reads CASSHRDRVPGELFF. The CDR3 DNA sequence: TGTGCCAGCAGCCACCGGGACAGGGTACCCGGGGAGCTGTTTTTT. The whole variable domain, remainder taken from reference TRBV7-9 and TRBJ2-2, is DTGVSQNPRHKITKRGQNVTFRCDPISEHNRLYWYRQTLGQGPEFLTYFQNEAQLEKSRLLSDRFSAERPKGSFSTLEIQRTEQGDSAMYLCASSHRDRVPGELFFGEGSRLTVL.

The V call is TRBV6-5, the J call TRBJ2-7; 11 bases map to TRBD2. The V and J ends lost 6 bases and 9 bases, in that order; junction bases with no gene match: 10. The germline V gene has CDR1 MNHEY and CDR2 SVGAGI. The CDR3 runs 14 residues. The CDR3 protein is CASRLAGADSGQYF. CDR3 coding DNA: TGTGCCAGCAGACTAGCGGGAGCCGATTCTGGGCAGTACTTC.

This clone showed up just once. The chain carries TRBV7-6 and TRBJ1-1; perhaps TRBD1 as D (6 bases). Germline values: CDR1 SGHVS, CDR2 FNYEAQ. The CDR3 has 15 residues. Trimming shortened V by 4 bases and J by 0 bases, and 12 bases separated the two germline ends. The CDR3 is CASSWGGHMNTEAFF. The CDR3, as DNA: TGTGCCAGCAGCTGGGGGGGACATATGAACACTGAAGCTTTCTTT.

The chain combines TRBV7-2 with TRBJ1-1; possibly TRBD1 for D (5 bases). Germline V gene lookup returns CDR1 SGHTA and CDR2 FQGNSA. V lost 5 bases and J 6 bases, leaving 13 bases between the germline ends. The CDR3 runs to 13 residues. The CDR3 bases are TGTGCCAGCAGCCTCCAGGGTTGGGCTGAAGCTTTCTTT. Its protein product is CASSLQGWAEAFF.

The chain is built from TRBV5-1 and TRBJ1-2; no firm D call. Germline CDR1 is SGHRS and CDR2 is YFSETQ. The CDR3 spans 16 residues. The V and J ends lost 1 base and 1 base respectively, with 14 bases between them. DNA for the CDR3: TGCGCCAGCAGCTTGTTCATAGCAGGAGGTAACTATGGCTACACCTTC. Protein: CASSLFIAGGNYGYTF.

The genes are TRBV5-6 and TRBJ2-7, with D tentatively TRBD2 (6 bases). Trimming took 1 base from V and 0 from J, leaving 17 bases between them. In germline, CDR1 is SGHDT, CDR2 YYEEEE. The CDR3 runs to 17 residues. The CDR3 is CASSLRSGGTHSYEQYF. Here the CDR3 DNA reads TGTGCCAGCAGCTTGAGGTCTGGGGGGACTCACTCCTACGAGCAGTACTTC.

V usage is TRBV19 and J usage is TRBJ1-1, with 7 bases identical to TRBD1. Germline CDR1 reads LNHDA; CDR2 reads SQIVND (reference sequence). V trimming: 8 bases; J trimming: 4 bases; junction bases outside the gene matches: 7. The CDR3 is 13 residues long. This CDR3 is CASDGQASTEAFF. The CDR3 DNA is TGTGCCAGTGACGGACAGGCGAGCACTGAAGCTTTCTTT. Full variable domain (missing parts from reference TRBV19 and TRBJ1-1): DGGITQSPKYLFRKEGQNVTLSCEQNLNHDAMYWYRQDPGQGLRLIYYSQIVNDFQKGDIAEGYSVSREKKESFPLTVTSAQKNPTAFYLCASDGQASTEAFFGQGTRLTVV.

The V and J genes are TRBV7-3 and TRBJ1-1; the D gene is possibly TRBD1 (6 bases). The CDR3 loop spans 15 amino acids. Germline CDR1 is SGHTA and CDR2 is FQGTGA. Trimming pared 4 bases from V and 5 bases from J, leaving 17 bases between. CDR3 sequence: CASSSQGGSGTEAFF. The CDR3 region has the DNA TGTGCCAGCAGCTCCCAAGGGGGTTCGGGGACTGAAGCTTTCTTT. Complete variable domain (other parts from reference TRBV7-3 and TRBJ1-1): GAGVSQTPSNKVTEKGKYVELRCDPISGHTALYWYRQSLGQGPEFLIYFQGTGAADDSGLPNDRFFAVRPEGSVSTLKIQRTERGDSAVYLCASSSQGGSGTEAFFGQGTRLTVV.

This clone was seen a few times. The chain employs TRBV7-9 and TRBJ1-2, with 7 bases fitting TRBD1. CDR1 and CDR2 from the germline V gene are SEHNR and FQNEAQ (reference sequence). Trimming at V came to 6 bases and at J to 8 bases, leaving 9 bases not matched to a gene. The CDR3 extends over 13 amino acids. The CDR3 sequence: CASRVGTAEGYTF. In DNA, the CDR3 is TGTGCCAGCAGAGTTGGGACAGCTGAGGGCTACACCTTC.

The V call is TRBV5-1, the J call TRBJ2-7, with 9 bases fitting TRBD1. CDR3 size: 14 residues. Germline CDR1 and CDR2: SGHRS and YFSETQ. V shed 7 bases, J shed 6 bases, and the junction held 11 bases outside the gene matches. The CDR3: CASHPGQGLGEQYF. The CDR3 DNA sequence: TGCGCCAGCCATCCGGGACAGGGTTTAGGCGAGCAGTACTTC.